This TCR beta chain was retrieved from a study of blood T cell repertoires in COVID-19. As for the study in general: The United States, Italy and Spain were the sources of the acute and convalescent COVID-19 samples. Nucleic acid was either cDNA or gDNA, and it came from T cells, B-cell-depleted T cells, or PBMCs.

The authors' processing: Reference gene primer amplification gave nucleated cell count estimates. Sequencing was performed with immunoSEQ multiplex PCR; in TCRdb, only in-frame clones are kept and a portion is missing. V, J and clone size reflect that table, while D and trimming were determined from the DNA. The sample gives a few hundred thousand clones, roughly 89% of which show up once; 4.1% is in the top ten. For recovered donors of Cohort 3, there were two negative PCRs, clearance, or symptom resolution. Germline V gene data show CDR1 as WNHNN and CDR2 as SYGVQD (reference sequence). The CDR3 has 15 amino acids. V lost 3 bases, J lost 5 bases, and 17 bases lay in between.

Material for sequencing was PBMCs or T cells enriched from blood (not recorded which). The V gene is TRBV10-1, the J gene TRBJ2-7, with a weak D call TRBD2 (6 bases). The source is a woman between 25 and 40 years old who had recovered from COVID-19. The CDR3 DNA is TGCGCCAGCAGTGAATCGCGGCGGGGAATGGACGAGCAGTACTTC. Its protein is CASSESRRGMDEQYF.